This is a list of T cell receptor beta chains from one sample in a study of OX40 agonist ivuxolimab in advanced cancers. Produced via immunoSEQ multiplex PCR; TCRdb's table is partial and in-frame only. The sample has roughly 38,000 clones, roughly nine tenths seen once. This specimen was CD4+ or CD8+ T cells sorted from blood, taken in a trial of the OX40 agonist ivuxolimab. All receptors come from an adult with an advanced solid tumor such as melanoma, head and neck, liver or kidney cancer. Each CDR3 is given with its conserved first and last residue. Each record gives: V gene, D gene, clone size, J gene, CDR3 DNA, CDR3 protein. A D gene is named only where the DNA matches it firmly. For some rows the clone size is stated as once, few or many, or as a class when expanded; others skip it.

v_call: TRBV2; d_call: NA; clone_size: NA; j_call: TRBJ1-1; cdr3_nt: TGTGCCAGAAGAGGGGGTCCTGAAGCTTTCTTT; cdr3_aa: CARRGGPEAFF
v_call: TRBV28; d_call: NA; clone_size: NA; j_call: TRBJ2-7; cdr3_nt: TGTGCCAGCAGTTTATTGGCTCAGGATCACTACGAGCAGTACTTC; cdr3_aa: CASSLLAQDHYEQYF
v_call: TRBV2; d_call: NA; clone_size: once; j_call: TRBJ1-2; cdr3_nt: TGTGCCAGCATTCTAGGGAACTACTATGGCTACACCTTC; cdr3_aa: CASILGNYYGYTF
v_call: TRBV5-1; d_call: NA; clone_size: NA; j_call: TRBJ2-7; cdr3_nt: TGCGCCAGCAGCTTCACCTACGAGCAGTACTTC; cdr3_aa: CASSFTYEQYF
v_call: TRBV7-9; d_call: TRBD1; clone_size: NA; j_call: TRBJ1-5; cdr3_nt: TGTGCCAGCAGCTCAATTACCGGGACAGTCTATCAGCCCCAGCATTTT; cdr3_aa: CASSSITGTVYQPQHF
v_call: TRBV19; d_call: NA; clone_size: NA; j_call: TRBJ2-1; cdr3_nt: TGTGCCAGTAGTGGCGGCTACAATGAGCAGTTCTTC; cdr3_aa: CASSGGYNEQFF
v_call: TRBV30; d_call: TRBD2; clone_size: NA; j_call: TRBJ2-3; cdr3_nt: TGTGCCTGGAGGGCCGGACTAGCGGGAACAGATACGCAGTATTTT; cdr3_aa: CAWRAGLAGTDTQYF
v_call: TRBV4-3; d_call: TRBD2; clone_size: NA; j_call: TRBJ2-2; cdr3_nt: TGCGCCAGCAGCCATGACAGCTCTAGCGGTCTGTGGGAGCTGTTTTTT; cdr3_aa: CASSHDSSSGLWELFF
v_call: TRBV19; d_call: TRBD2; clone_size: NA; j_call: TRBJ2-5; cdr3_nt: TGTGCCAGTAGTGAGACTAGCGGGAGGGTCCAAGAGACCCAGTACTTC; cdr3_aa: CASSETSGRVQETQYF
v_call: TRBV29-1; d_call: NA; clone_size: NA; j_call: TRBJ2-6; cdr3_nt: TGCAGCGTTGAAGATCGTAACTCTGGGGCCAACGTCCTGACTTTC; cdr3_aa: CSVEDRNSGANVLTF
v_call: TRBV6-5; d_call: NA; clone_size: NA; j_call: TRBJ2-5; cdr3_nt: TGTGCCAGCAGTTTTAGAGAGACCCAGTACTTC; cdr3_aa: CASSFRETQYF
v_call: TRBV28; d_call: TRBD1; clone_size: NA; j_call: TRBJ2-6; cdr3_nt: TGTGCCACCCGGGACAGGGGAATCTCTGGGGCCAACGTCCTGACTTTC; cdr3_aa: CATRDRGISGANVLTF
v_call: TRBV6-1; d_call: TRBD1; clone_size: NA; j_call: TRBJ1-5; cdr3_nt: TGTGCCAGCAGTATAGGACAGGGCCAGAATCAGCCCCAGCATTTT; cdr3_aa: CASSIGQGQNQPQHF
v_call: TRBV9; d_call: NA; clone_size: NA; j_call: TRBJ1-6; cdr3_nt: TGTGCCAGCAGCGATGGAGTGTTCTCACCCCTCCACTTT; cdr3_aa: CASSDGVFSPLHF
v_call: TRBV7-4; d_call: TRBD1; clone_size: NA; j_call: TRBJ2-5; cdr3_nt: TGTGCCAGCAGCTTAGTGAGGGGGCGATGGGAAGAGACCCAGTACTTC; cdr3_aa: CASSLVRGRWEETQYF
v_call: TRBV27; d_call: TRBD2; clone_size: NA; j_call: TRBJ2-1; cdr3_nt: TGTGCCAGCAGTTACGAAACGGGAGGTAAGCAGTTCTTC; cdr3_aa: CASSYETGGKQFF
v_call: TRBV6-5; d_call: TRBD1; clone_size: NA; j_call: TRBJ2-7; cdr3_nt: TGTGCCAGCAGTCTTCGGACAGGGGGCACCGAGCAGTACTTC; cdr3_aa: CASSLRTGGTEQYF
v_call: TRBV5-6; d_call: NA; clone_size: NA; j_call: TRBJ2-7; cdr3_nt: TGTGCCAGCAGCACCGACTACTACGAGCAGTACTTC; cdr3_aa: CASSTDYYEQYF
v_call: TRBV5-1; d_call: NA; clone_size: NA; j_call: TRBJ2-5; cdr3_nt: TGCGCCAGCAGCTTGGCGGTGGGGATCGGGGAGACCCAGTACTTC; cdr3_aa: CASSLAVGIGETQYF
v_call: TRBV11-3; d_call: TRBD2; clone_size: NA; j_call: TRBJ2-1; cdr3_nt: TGTGCCAGCAGCTGGGGGACTAGCGGGAGGACCGAGCAGTTCTTC; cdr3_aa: CASSWGTSGRTEQFF
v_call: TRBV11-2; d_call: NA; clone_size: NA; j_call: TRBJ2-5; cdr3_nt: TGTGCCAGCAGCTCGGGCCCCAGGACCCAGTACTTC; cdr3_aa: CASSSGPRTQYF
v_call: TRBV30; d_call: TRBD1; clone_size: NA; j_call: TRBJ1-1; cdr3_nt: TGTGCCTGGAGTGCGGACAGGGGGCCTGAAGCTTTCTTT; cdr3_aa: CAWSADRGPEAFF
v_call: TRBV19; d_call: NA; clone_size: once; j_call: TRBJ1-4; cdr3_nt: TGTGCCAGTAGTATGCCAGACTTTAATGAAAAACTGTTTTTT; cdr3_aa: CASSMPDFNEKLFF
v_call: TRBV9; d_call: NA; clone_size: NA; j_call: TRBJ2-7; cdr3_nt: TGTGCCAGCAGCGGCCCTAGCACTTACGAGCAGTACTTC; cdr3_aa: CASSGPSTYEQYF
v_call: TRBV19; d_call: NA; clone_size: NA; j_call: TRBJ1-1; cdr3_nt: TGTGCCAGTAGTATAGGGTACACTGAAGCTTTCTTT; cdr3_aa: CASSIGYTEAFF
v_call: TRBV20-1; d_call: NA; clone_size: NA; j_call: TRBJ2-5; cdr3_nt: TGCAGTGCGGCGCAAGAGACCCAGTACTTC; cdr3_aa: CSAAQETQYF
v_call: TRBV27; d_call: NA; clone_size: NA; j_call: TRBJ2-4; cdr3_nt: TGTGCCAGCAGCCTAGGACAAATTCAGTACTTC; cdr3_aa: CASSLGQIQYF
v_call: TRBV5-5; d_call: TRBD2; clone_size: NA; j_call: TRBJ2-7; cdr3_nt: TGTGCCAGCAGCCCTGAACCGGGACTAGCGGAGTCCTACGAGCAGTACTTC; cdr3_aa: CASSPEPGLAESYEQYF
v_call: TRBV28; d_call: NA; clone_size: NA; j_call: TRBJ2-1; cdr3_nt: TGTGCCAGCAGTTACCCCGGTCCGAACAATGAGCAGTTCTTC; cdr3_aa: CASSYPGPNNEQFF
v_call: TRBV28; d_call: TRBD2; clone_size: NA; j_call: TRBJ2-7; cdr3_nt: TGTGCCAGCAGCCACGACTGGACTAGCGGGATCTACGAGCAGTACTTC; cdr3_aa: CASSHDWTSGIYEQYF